The 8 T cell receptor beta chains below were found in one sample sequenced in a study of low-dose radiotherapy and immunotherapy resistance in tumors. Regarding time point: after trial treatment. Treatment reported: LDRT plus nivolumab, ipilimumab, low-dose cyclophosphamide and aspirin (RACIN trial). First-strand cDNA used TRAV- and TRBV-specific primers, covering alpha and beta chains. TCR amplification involved 20 PCR cycles with a constant-region primer and V-primer adapter. One entry per CDR3 protein results from TCRdb running MiXCR on the reads. The sample consists of around 100,000 distinct CDR3 sequences, less than 25% of them appearing once. Sequences were derived from PBMCs, sampled after low-dose radiotherapy plus immunotherapy. These receptor sequences come from a male donor with prostate cancer.

This clonotype was counted many times. CDR3 sequence (DNA): TGTGCCAGCAGCTTGACCTACGAGCAGTACTTC. Its translation: CASSLTYEQYF. The chain is built from TRBV5-8 and TRBJ2-7, with D uncertain. The germline V and J ends were trimmed by 1 base and 2 bases, with 1 base remaining between them. Per the germline V gene, CDR1 is SGHTS and CDR2 is YDEGEE. CDR3 length equals 11 residues.

This clonotype showed up many times. J is TRBJ2-2 and V is TRBV11-2; TRBD2 might be the D (5 bases). Germline V gene lookup returns CDR1 SGHAT and CDR2 FQNNGV. The CDR3 is made up of 17 amino acids. V was clipped by 1 base and J by 2 bases, with 14 bases between them. This chain's CDR3 is CASSLVPPGLNTGELFF. The CDR3 nucleotides are TGTGCCAGCAGCTTAGTTCCCCCTGGACTCAACACCGGGGAGCTGTTTTTT.

This clonotype occurred many times. The gene calls are TRBV23-1 and TRBJ1-4; D uncertain. TRBV23-1 carries the ORF label, with uncertain function. The ends were cut back, 4 bases at V and 3 bases at J, with 18 bases in the middle. This CDR3 spans 17 amino acids. CDR3 region: CASSLPQPRRANEKLFF. The CDR3 nucleotides are TGCGCCAGCAGTCTGCCCCAGCCGCGCCGGGCTAATGAAAAACTGTTTTTT.

The table lists this clonotype with many counts. The V call is TRBV6-1, the J call TRBJ2-7; 11 nucleotides agree with TRBD2. The germline V gene encodes CDR1 MNHNS and CDR2 SASEGT. The CDR3 extends over 15 amino acids. Trimming took 4 bases from V and 5 from J; bases not matched to a gene: 7. The CDR3 loop is CASSGYSGGADEQYF. The CDR3 DNA reads TGTGCCAGCAGTGGGTATAGCGGGGGGGCCGACGAGCAGTACTTC.

This clonotype was seen at least ten times. This chain links TRBV5-1 with TRBJ2-2; the match to TRBD1 covers 8 bases. Trimming cost V 4 bases and J 3 bases; bases outside gene matches: 8. The CDR3 sequence is 16 residues long. The V gene's germline CDR1 is SGHRS and CDR2 YFSETQ. The CDR3 nucleotides read TGCGCCAGCAGCCCCAGACAGGGGCCCCACACCGGGGAGCTGTTTTTT. Its translation: CASSPRQGPHTGELFF. Combining the CDR3 with reference TRBV5-1 and TRBJ2-2 gives the whole variable domain KAGVTQTPRYLIKTRGQQVTLSCSPISGHRSVSWYQQTPGQGLQFLFEYFSETQRNKGNFPGRFSGRQFSNSRSEMNVSTLELGDSALYLCASSPRQGPHTGELFFGEGSRLTVL.

The table lists this clonotype with many counts. This chain uses TRBV2 with TRBJ2-4; TRBD1 matches at 9 bases. J lost 3 bases, V lost 5 bases, and 14 bases had no gene match. Germline CDR1 SNHLY, CDR2 FYNNEI. This CDR3 region has 18 residues. Here the CDR3 reads CASSHDRGILRFKNIQYF. The CDR3 region has the DNA TGTGCCAGCAGTCATGACAGGGGGATTCTACGGTTCAAAAACATTCAGTACTTC.

This clonotype was seen only a few times. V and J are TRBV28 and TRBJ1-2; D might be TRBD1 (6 bases). V was shortened by 0 bases and J by 2 bases, with 10 bases between the two germline ends. The CDR3 consists of 15 residues. CDR1 is MDHEN, CDR2 SYDVKM, per germline. The CDR3 coding sequence is TGTGCCAGCAGTTTATGGGGGGGGCCCAACTATGGCTACACCTTC. It codes for CASSLWGGPNYGYTF.

This clonotype has a count of ten or more. The chain combines TRBV20-1 with TRBJ2-1; the match to TRBD2 covers 15 bases. Unmatched junction bases numbered 6, after V lost 5 bases and J lost 7 bases. Germline CDR1 and CDR2: DFQATT and SNEGSKA (reference sequence). The CDR3 is 15 residues long. This CDR3 is CSAAEGTSGGNEQFF. CDR3 DNA sequence: TGCAGTGCTGCCGAGGGGACTAGCGGGGGGAATGAGCAGTTCTTC.